The 20 T cell receptor beta chains below all came from one sample that was sequenced in a study of blood T cell repertoires in COVID-19. Sequenced by immunoSEQ multiplex PCR; TCRdb stores in-frame clones only, minus some. The sample lists 280,000 or so clones, about nine tenths occurring once. The specimen sequenced was PBMCs or T cells enriched from blood (not recorded which). These receptors originate from a woman aged 45-65 years who had been exposed to COVID-19.

This chain joins TRBV28 and TRBJ1-1; unclear D gene. V was cut by 6 bases and J by 2 bases, with 10 bases left in between. This CDR3 comprises 13 residues. In germline, CDR1 is MDHEN, CDR2 SYDVKM. CDR3 in amino acids: CASSGSGNTEAFF. In DNA form, the CDR3 reads TGTGCCAGCAGCGGATCGGGAAACACTGAAGCTTTCTTT.

This rearrangement joins TRBV5-1 to TRBJ2-1, with no clear D. CDR1 is SGHRS, CDR2 YFSETQ, per germline. V was cut by 4 bases and J by 5 bases, with 4 bases left in between. The CDR3 consists of 11 residues. This CDR3 is CASSPDNEQFF. Written as DNA, the CDR3 is TGCGCCAGCAGCCCCGACAATGAGCAGTTCTTC.

The V gene is TRBV11-1, the J gene TRBJ1-1, with D possibly TRBD1 on 5 matching bases. There are 14 residues in the CDR3. Germline CDR1 reads SGHAT; CDR2 reads FQDESV (reference sequence). Between the trimmed V and J ends, which lost 5 bases and 0 bases, there was a span of 10 bases. CDR3 region: CASSPRGMNTEAFF. DNA of the CDR3: TGTGCCAGCAGCCCCCGGGGGATGAACACTGAAGCTTTCTTT.

The genes are TRBV18 and TRBJ1-5; 8 bases are a match to TRBD1. J gave up 7 bases and V 5 bases, and 4 bases lay outside the gene matches. The length of the CDR3 is 13 residues. Germline CDR1 reads KGHSH; CDR2 reads LQKENI. The CDR3 nucleotides read TGTGCCAGCTCATCGGACAGGGTGCAGCCCCAGCATTTT. Translating it yields CASSSDRVQPQHF.

This clone was detected only a few times. This chain uses TRBV24-1 with TRBJ1-2; weak D call: TRBD1 (5 bases). The CDR3 length is 14 residues. The germline V gene has CDR1 KGHDR and CDR2 SFDVKD. Trimming took 6 bases from V and 0 from J, leaving 10 bases between them. The DNA of the CDR3 is TGTGCCACCAGTTCCGCGACAGCTAACTATGGCTACACCTTC. It encodes CATSSATANYGYTF.

The J gene is TRBJ1-2, the V gene TRBV7-9, with D possibly TRBD1 on 6 matching bases. The V end lost 2 bases, the J end lost 5 bases, and 15 bases lay between the germline ends. Looked up from germline, CDR1 is SEHNR and CDR2 is FQNEAQ (reference sequence). This CDR3 comprises 15 residues. The CDR3 DNA sequence: TGTGCCAGCAGCTTATCAGAGTTCCAGGGGTATGGCTACACCTTC. Amino acid sequence: CASSLSEFQGYGYTF.

In DNA form, the CDR3 reads TGTGCCAGTAGAGATACAGGGAAGGCCTACAATGAGCAGTTCTTC. Protein: CASRDTGKAYNEQFF. The chain is built from TRBV19 and TRBJ2-1, with D possibly TRBD1 on 6 matching bases. V dropped 6 bases and J dropped 2 bases, with 14 bases sitting between them. Germline CDR1 LNHDA, CDR2 SQIVND (reference sequence). The CDR3 extends over 15 amino acids.

The V call is TRBV11-1, the J call TRBJ2-2; 10 bases fit TRBD2. The CDR3 consists of 16 residues. CDR1 is SGHAT, CDR2 FQDESV, per germline (reference sequence). The V and J ends lost 5 bases and 1 base, in that order; junction bases with no gene match: 4. CDR3 amino acids: CASSPLAGGNTGELFF. DNA of the CDR3: TGTGCCAGCAGCCCTTTAGCGGGGGGGAACACCGGGGAGCTGTTTTTT. The full variable domain, rest sourced from reference TRBV11-1 and TRBJ2-2, is EAEVAQSPRYKITEKSQAVAFWCDPISGHATLYWYRQILGQGPELLVQFQDESVVDDSQLPKDRFSAERLKGVDSTLKIQPAELGDSAMYLCASSPLAGGNTGELFFGEGSRLTVL.

The sample holds a few counts of this clone. The chain couples TRBV2 to TRBJ2-2; 8 bases are shared with TRBD1. The CDR3 totals 19 residues. Germline lookup yields CDR1 SNHLY and CDR2 FYNNEI. The J segment lost 1 base and the V segment lost 3 bases, leaving 13 bases of the junction unmatched. CDR3: CASSEAGRGQWRNTGELFF. As DNA, the CDR3 is TGTGCCAGCAGTGAGGCCGGCAGGGGGCAATGGCGGAACACCGGGGAGCTGTTTTTT.

The chain couples TRBV29-1 to TRBJ1-2; possibly TRBD1 for D (6 bases). CDR1 is SQVTM and CDR2 is ANQGSEA in the germline V gene. Trimming shortened V by 5 bases and J by 3 bases, and 22 bases separated the two germline ends. The CDR3 covers 16 residues. CDR3 sequence reads: CSVHATEQGSDYGYTF. The CDR3 DNA reads TGCAGCGTTCACGCCACGGAACAGGGAAGTGACTATGGCTACACCTTC.

The chain recombines TRBV3-1 (or the pseudogene TRBV3-2) with TRBJ1-4; no reliable D call. Germline V lookup: CDR1 LGHDT, CDR2 YNNKEL (reference sequence). Trimming shortened V by 0 bases and J by 8 bases, and 13 bases separated the two germline ends. The CDR3 is made up of 15 amino acids. The CDR3 is CASSQDHRSGEKLFF. In DNA, the CDR3 is TGTGCCAGCAGCCAAGATCATCGATCGGGGGAAAAACTGTTTTTT.

The V gene is TRBV5-8, the J gene TRBJ1-5; D not certain. In germline, CDR1 is SGHTS, CDR2 YDEGEE. The CDR3 is made up of 14 amino acids. The V end lost 0 bases, the J end lost 0 bases, and 4 bases lay between the germline ends. CDR3 sequence reads: CASSLDGSNQPQHF. The CDR3 DNA follows: TGTGCCAGCAGCTTGGACGGTAGCAATCAGCCCCAGCATTTT.

V is TRBV9 and J is TRBJ2-2; 8 positions match TRBD2. Germline assignment: CDR1 SGDLS and CDR2 YYNGEE. After removal of 7 bases from V and 6 bases from J, the junction contained 20 bases not matched to a gene. This CDR3 is built from 18 residues. CDR3 DNA: TGTGCCAGCGCCGACGGAACCGACGGGACTAGGTTATCCGGGGAGCTGTTTTTT. It yields the protein CASADGTDGTRLSGELFF.

V usage is TRBV2 and J usage is TRBJ2-5; 7 bases align to TRBD1. Germline V gives CDR1 SNHLY, CDR2 FYNNEI. This CDR3 is built from 15 residues. Trimming took 5 bases from V and 5 from J; bases not matched to a gene: 11. CDR3 nucleotide sequence: TGTGCCAGCAGTACCTCTACAGGGGCGCGGGAGACCCAGTACTTC. Amino acid sequence: CASSTSTGARETQYF.

The genes are TRBV6-1 and TRBJ2-2, with unresolved D. The CDR3 is 13 amino acids. CDR1 is MNHNS, CDR2 SASEGT, per germline. The V gene lost 3 bases and the J gene lost 8 bases, with 10 bases spanning the gap. The CDR3 here is CASSDPVVGELFF. The DNA for the CDR3 is TGTGCCAGCAGTGATCCAGTTGTTGGGGAGCTGTTTTTT.

In its sample, this clone was seen a few times. V and J are TRBV10-3 and TRBJ1-1; D possibly corresponds to TRBD1 (6 bases). Germline lookup yields CDR1 ENHRY and CDR2 SYGVKD. The V and J ends lost 3 bases and 0 bases respectively, with 14 bases between them. This CDR3 is built from 16 residues. The CDR3 bases are TGTGCCATCAGTGATGCCATCGGGGACATGAACACTGAAGCTTTCTTT. This encodes CAISDAIGDMNTEAFF.

This clone has only a few counts. V is TRBV19 and J is TRBJ2-7; D might be TRBD1 (6 bases). Trimming took 3 bases from V and 1 from J, leaving 10 bases between them. Per germline, CDR1 LNHDA and CDR2 SQIVND (reference sequence). This CDR3 is 14 amino acids long. The CDR3 nucleotides read TGTGCCAGTAGTATGCAGGGGCCTTCCTACGAGCAGTACTTC. Its protein product is CASSMQGPSYEQYF.

The CDR3 DNA reads TGTGCCAGCAGCCAAGAAAGGTCTAGCGGGCGGTACGAGCAGTACTTC. This encodes CASSQERSSGRYEQYF. The rearrangement joins TRBV3-1 (or the pseudogene TRBV3-2) to TRBJ2-7; TRBD2 aligns across 8 bases. Germline V gene data show CDR1 as LGHDT and CDR2 as YNNKEL (reference sequence). V lost 0 bases, J lost 4 bases, and 8 bases stayed unmatched. The length of the CDR3 is 16 residues.

The chain has TRBV21-1 and TRBJ2-5; the tabulated D call, TRBD2, remains unverified against the DNA. TRBV21-1 is described as a pseudogene. This CDR3 is 17 amino acids long. The CDR3: CASSKAKKRGLRETQYF. The CDR3 DNA follows: TGTGCCAGCAGCAAAGCGAAAAAGCGGGGGCTTCGGGAGACCCAGTACTTC.

This clone was picked up a small number of times. CDR3 DNA sequence: TGTGCCAGCAGCCAAGTCTTGGGCAGGGGCAATCAGCCCCAGCATTTT. Translated, it gives CASSQVLGRGNQPQHF. V and J are TRBV4-2 and TRBJ1-5, with TRBD1 as a possible D gene (5 bases). V shed 1 base and J shed 2 bases, with 12 bases lying between them. The CDR3 length is 16 residues. The V gene's germline CDR1 is LGHNA and CDR2 YNFKEQ.